The T cell receptor beta chain described here comes from a study of blood T cell repertoires in COVID-19 (dated by TCRdb to the early 2020s). The study in broad terms: Samples covering the acute and convalescent phases of COVID-19 were provided by collaborators in the United States, Italy and Spain. The material from the prospective study consisted of cDNA or gDNA derived from T cells, B-cell-depleted T cells, or PBMCs. The dataset comprised deeply sampled blood TCRbeta repertoires from subjects exposed to, actively infected with, or recovered from COVID-19. The repertoires were released in a freely available public database intended as a resource for research on the immune response to SARS-CoV-2. The samples were drawn from two sources: the first 160 participants of the ongoing ImmuneRACE study, and approximately 1,300 subjects contributed by 6 global collaborators. Sample metadata almost always included a de-identified subject ID, COVID-19 status, age in years and sex. HLA class I and class II types, where available, came from metadata supplied by the sample provider rather than from assay-based typing.

TCRbeta CDR3 regions were amplified from genomic DNA using the immunoSEQ Assay, a bias-controlled multiplex PCR. In the paper's pipeline: Nucleated cell counts per sample were estimated from amplification of reference gene primers within the assay. Sequence reads were collapsed and filtered to measure the absolute abundance of every unique TCRbeta CDR3 rearrangement. For each sample, productive Simpson clonality was calculated as the square root of Simpson's diversity index across productive rearrangements. TCRdb limited this immuneACCESS table to in-frame rearrangements with V and J called. A share of clones is missing; checked studies link under half to unresolved V genes, and the rest is unexplained. V, J and clone size are taken as reported in that table, and D and trimming were inferred from the DNA itself. The sample table contains fewer than 300,000 clones; only one count was recorded for roughly 85% of them. Roughly 3% of the sample is held by the ten biggest clonotypes.

Collaborating institutions collected whole blood in K2EDTA tubes following their own protocols. For TCRbeta analysis, collaborators shipped samples in one of three forms: frozen whole blood, isolated PBMCs, or DNA extracted from either of those sample types. V gives up 2 bases and J gives up 5 bases, and the segment between their germline ends measures 13 bases. From its cysteine to its phenylalanine, the CDR3 spans 14 amino acids. Just CDR3 DNA is preserved here, 42 bases in frame from base 1. The germline V gene gives CDR1 as MNHNS and CDR2 as SASEGT. Overall study outcomes, separate from this receptor: The quantity of clinical and demographic metadata differed by source and by participant and was supplied without curation.

This clone was recorded a few times. The target of this receptor is not known. No clone much larger than this one lies a single base away; base qualities are absent. The chain couples TRBV6-1 to TRBJ2-7; the D gene cannot be named for sure. The specimen sequenced was peripheral blood. This TCR derives from a woman aged 18-29 years with acute or convalescent COVID-19. In nucleotides, the sequence is TGTGCCAGCAGTGAATTTTGGCCTAGAAACGAGCAGTACTTC. Its coded protein is CASSEFWPRNEQYF.